This T cell receptor beta chain comes out of a study of OX40 agonist ivuxolimab in advanced cancers. As to this clone: The antigen is unknown.

Study outcomes and limitations: In general, CD8+ T cells held more expanded clones than CD4+ did, on average. At 0.1 to 3.0 mg/kg, clonal expansion of CD4+ and CD8+ blood T cells had occurred by week 6.

The method was immunoSEQ multiplex PCR; TCRdb's version includes in-frame clones alone and lacks a portion of them. The table has about 77,000 clones, around 85% seen once; the top ten hold approximately 0.75%. In germline, CDR1 is MNHEY, CDR2 SVGAGI. The CDR3 extends over 13 amino acids. Trimming took 2 bases from V and 7 from J, leaving 11 bases between them. The sequence was obtained from an adult with an advanced solid tumor such as melanoma, head and neck, liver or kidney cancer. The chain couples TRBV6-5 to TRBJ2-5; maybe TRBD2 (6 bases). The source was CD4+ or CD8+ T cells sorted from blood, collected in a trial of the OX40 agonist ivuxolimab. The CDR3 coding sequence is TGTGCCAGCAGTTACGGGGGGAGAGGGACCCAGTACTTC. Its translation is CASSYGGRGTQYF.